This TCR beta chain was identified during a study of T cells expressing NK-cell markers (dated by TCRdb to 2020 to 2021). Context from the whole study: In sorted CD3+CD56+NKG2C+, CD3+CD56+NKG2C- and CD3+CD56-NKG2C+ T-cell subsets from about 8 donors, TCR beta-chain repertoires were profiled. Of the eight sequenced donors, seven were found to be HCMV-seropositive and one was found to be HCMV-seronegative. The study sequenced eight donors, all healthy volunteers chosen at random: three men and five women. Illumina HiSeq 2000/2500, MiSeq or NextSeq was used to sequence libraries as 2 x 150 bp reads.

The CDR3 spans 18 residues, from the cysteine through the phenylalanine. No DNA is given. CDR1 and CDR2 are drawn from the germline V gene: SGHAT, FQNNGV. Broad study findings and their caveats: Those dominant clonotypes were again the most abundant among CD3+CD56-NKG2C+ cells in a handful of donors, at about 28.3-65%. In six donors, the dominant CD3+CD56+NKG2C+ clonotypes were found to rank among the top 10 CD8+ clonotypes and to make up about 1.0-7.5% of CD8+ T cells. It remained unclear whether the expanded NKG2C-expressing T cell clones were specific for HCMV antigens.

Details on this clonotype: This receptor's antigen is unknown.

A commercial ELISA kit detecting HCMV-specific IgG in serum was used to determine HCMV serostatus. Ficoll density gradient centrifugation was used to isolate peripheral blood mononuclear cells from blood. The reads were generated on an Illumina HiSeq 2000. TCR beta cDNA libraries were made by 5'RACE template switching that added a universal primer site and unique molecular identifiers. Priming for cDNA synthesis came from the TCR beta constant segment, and two successive PCR amplification steps followed. The original methods were these. Reads were demultiplexed and grouped by UMI with MIGEC, and clonotypes were assembled and quantified with MiTCR. To exclude erroneous sequences, any TCR cDNA sequence not supported by at least two reads was discarded. The tcR package was used for downstream repertoire analysis, with clonotypes matched between fractions based on CDR3 nucleotide sequence plus V segment. Antigen specificity was annotated against VDJdb with VDJmatch, allowing one amino acid substitution in CDR3. TCRdb reprocessed the reads and assigns one entry to each CDR3 protein sequence, leaving out DNA. The V and J calls, along with clone size, are taken from TCRdb and not from the paper's own processing. This sample's table lists 400,000 or so distinct CDR3 sequences. Approximately 11% of the sample lies in the top ten.

Rearrangement joined TRBV11-2 to TRBJ2-1; the TCRdb D gene call, TRBD2, has no DNA to confirm it. The sequence was collected from a woman aged 45-65 years in good health. Donor details come from another sample of the same person, matched by shared clones. Sequencing was carried out using blood T cells: a sorted CD56 or NKG2C T cell subset, CD4+ or CD8+ T cells, or bulk PBMC T cells (not recorded which). For the CDR3, the sequence is CASTNNPSGGSSRNEQFF.